What follows are 20 T cell receptor beta chains derived from one specimen sequenced in a study of regulatory T cells in long-lasting Graves disease. The TCR beta library used iRepertoire HTBI primers with Arm-PCR amplification of CDR3. One entry per CDR3 protein results from TCRdb running MiXCR on the multiplex PCR reads. The data show 450,000 or so distinct CDR3 sequences, with around 21% seen just once and 6.5% to 10% held by the top ten. As for time point: persistent/refractory GD, antithyroid drugs over 5 years with positive TRAb. The TCR library used RNA extracted from PBMCs. Sequenced here: peripheral blood mononuclear cells (PBMCs), sampled when the disease was refractory, from a patient treated with antithyroid drugs. The receptors were gathered from a female donor with Graves disease.

This clonotype appeared many times. This chain connects TRBV7-9 to TRBJ1-6; 11 bases fit TRBD1. Germline trimming cut 5 bases from V and 5 bases from J; bases unmatched to any gene: 2. Germline-derived CDR1 and CDR2 are SEHNR and FQNEAQ (reference sequence). The CDR3 sequence is 15 residues long. In DNA, the CDR3 is TGTGCCAGCAGCCCGGGACAGGGGGATAATTCACCCCTCCACTTT. This translates into CASSPGQGDNSPLHF.

In its sample, this clonotype was seen many times. This rearrangement joins TRBV28 to TRBJ1-2, with D hard to call. The CDR3 has 12 amino acids. Trimming removed 5 bases from V and 3 bases from J, with 7 bases in between. CDR1 is MDHEN and CDR2 is SYDVKM in the germline V gene. CDR3 region: CASSPKHYGYTF. The CDR3 DNA follows: TGTGCCAGCAGTCCCAAACACTATGGCTACACCTTC.

The gene calls are TRBV7-6 and TRBJ2-7; unclear D gene. The ends were cut back, 4 bases at V and 6 bases at J, with 16 bases in the middle. CDR3 length: 14 residues. Germline CDR1 is SGHVS and CDR2 is FNYEAQ. This CDR3 reads CASSSFDKGSEQYF. The CDR3 region has the DNA TGTGCCAGCAGCTCCTTTGACAAGGGAAGCGAGCAGTACTTC.

This clonotype has a count of ten or more. This chain uses TRBV6-5 with TRBJ2-7; D is unresolved. The CDR3 extends over 16 amino acids. Trimming took 2 bases from V and 4 from J, leaving 18 bases between them. The V gene's germline CDR1 is MNHEY and CDR2 SVGAGI. CDR3 sequence (DNA): TGTGCCAGCAGTTACACCATTCCCGTCCCCCCATACGAGCAGTACTTC. Amino acid sequence: CASSYTIPVPPYEQYF.

The count of this clonotype is one. It may be a read error: a sequence one base away is much more abundant. This sequence joins TRBV6-2 or TRBV6-3 and TRBJ1-5; D is possibly TRBD1 (6 bases). CDR1 is MNHEY and CDR2 is SVGEGT in the germline V gene. The CDR3 covers 14 residues. The DNA of the CDR3 is TGTGCCTGCAGAGCGGGACAATTCAATCAGCCCCAGCATTTT. Its translation is CACRAGQFNQPQHF.

The chain links TRBV27 to TRBJ2-5, with 7 positions matching TRBD1. Germline CDR1 MNHEY, CDR2 SMNVEV (reference sequence). Germline trimming cut 5 bases from V and 2 bases from J; bases unmatched to any gene: 8. The CDR3 length is 15 residues. In DNA, the CDR3 is TGTGCCAGCAGTGCGACAGGGACCCCTCAAGAGACCCAGTACTTC. Protein: CASSATGTPQETQYF.

This clonotype was observed many times. The chain recombines TRBV6-1 with TRBJ1-2, with a tentative D call TRBD1 (6 bases). V lost 8 bases and J lost 5, with 18 bases in between. Germline CDR1 reads MNHNS; CDR2 reads SASEGT. The CDR3 contains 14 residues. CDR3 nucleotides: TGTGCCAGCCGGCCAGAGGGGGGGAGATATGGCTACACCTTC. Its translation: CASRPEGGRYGYTF.

On this clonotype: A read error likely explains this, since a far larger clone differs by one base. This chain uses TRBV10-3 with TRBJ2-7, with D tentatively TRBD1 (6 bases). CDR1 ENHRY and CDR2 SYGVKD come from the germline V gene. The CDR3 has 14 amino acids. The CDR3 loop is CASSRTVRSHEQYF. CDR3 sequence (DNA): TGTGCCAGCAGTCGGACAGTTCGCTCCCACGAGCAGTACTTC.

Concerning this clonotype itself: A much larger clone lies one base from this, so it may be a read error. V usage is TRBV12-3 or TRBV12-4 and J usage is TRBJ2-5; D is undetermined. The CDR3 contains 13 residues. CDR3 residues: CTSTISTQGTQYF. DNA for the CDR3: TGTACCAGCACCATCAGCACCCAAGGGACCCAGTACTTC.

This clonotype was recorded a few times. The germline gene is not matched at one end of the junction; a read error may be the cause. This chain connects TRBV24-1 to TRBJ2-5; 9 bases align to TRBD1. Germline assignment: CDR1 KGHDR and CDR2 SFDVKD. This CDR3 comprises 22 residues. The CDR3 nucleotides read TGTGCCACCAGCGGCTACGGCTATGGGACAGGGTCGCCCGGAGGTCACCAGGAGACCCAGTACTTC. Amino acids: CATSGYGYGTGSPGGHQETQYF.

This clonotype turned up a few times. The CDR3 protein is CASSLGVAGADGELFF. In DNA form, the CDR3 reads TGTGCCAGCAGCTTGGGGGTAGCGGGAGCCGACGGGGAGCTGTTTTTT. The chain recombines TRBV5-4 with TRBJ2-2, with 9 bases lining up with TRBD2. The CDR3 is 16 residues long. With V trimmed by 0 bases and J by 7 bases, 7 bases remained unmatched. Germline V gene sequence: CDR1 SGHNT, CDR2 YYREEE (reference sequence).

Turning to this clonotype: A much larger clone lies one base from this, so it may be a read error. The chain employs TRBV27 and TRBJ1-1; D call uncertain. The length of the CDR3 is 16 residues. The germline V gene has CDR1 MNHEY and CDR2 SMNVEV (reference sequence). The CDR3: CASSFWAGVSNTETFF. In DNA form, the CDR3 reads TGTGCCAGCAGTTTTTGGGCAGGTGTATCGAACACTGAAACTTTCTTT.

This clonotype has ten or more counts. This sequence joins TRBV5-1 and TRBJ1-2; 7 nucleotides align to TRBD1. The V and J ends lost 3 bases and 6 bases, in that order; junction bases with no gene match: 8. The V gene's germline CDR1 is SGHRS and CDR2 YFSETQ. The CDR3 length is 14 residues. CDR3 nucleotide sequence: TGCGCCAGCAGCTCTACACAGGGGACTAATGGCTACACCTTC. Protein sequence: CASSSTQGTNGYTF.

About this clonotype itself: A far larger clone is off by one base, so a read error is likely. The V gene is TRBV28, the J gene TRBJ1-2; the D is unclear. The CDR3 loop spans 14 amino acids. Germline V gene sequence: CDR1 MDHEN, CDR2 SYDVKM. The V gene lost 6 bases and the J gene lost 6 bases, with 17 bases spanning the gap. CDR3 sequence: CASSPPTSSDGYTF. The CDR3 DNA is TGTGCCAGCAGCCCCCCCACGAGTAGTGATGGCTACACCTTC.

This clonotype was observed a handful of times. This rearrangement joins TRBV27 to TRBJ2-6; D is uncertain. The V end was cut by 5 bases, the J end by 0 bases, with 14 bases between. From germline, CDR1 is MNHEY and CDR2 SMNVEV (reference sequence). This CDR3 is built from 17 residues. This chain's CDR3 is CASSPGVRLSGANVLTF. Here the CDR3 DNA reads TGTGCCAGCAGTCCCGGAGTACGCCTCTCTGGGGCCAACGTCCTGACTTTC.

In its sample, this clonotype was seen many times. CDR3 residues: CASSRQGWDTGELFF. In nucleotides, the CDR3 is TGTGCCAGCAGTCGACAGGGTTGGGACACCGGGGAGCTGTTTTTT. The V gene is TRBV6-1, the J gene TRBJ2-2; 7 positions match TRBD1. The CDR3 contains 15 residues. The V segment lost 5 bases and the J segment 3 bases; nucleotides outside the gene matches: 6. Germline V lookup: CDR1 MNHNS, CDR2 SASEGT.

This clonotype was detected a few times. The chain uses TRBV11-2 and TRBJ2-1, with TRBD2 matching 10 bases. The V and J ends lost 3 bases and 8 bases, in that order; junction bases with no gene match: 4. Germline lookup yields CDR1 SGHAT and CDR2 FQNNGV. The CDR3 runs 14 residues. CDR3 amino acids: CASSFSGRIDEQFF. The CDR3 nucleotides read TGTGCCAGCAGCTTTAGCGGGAGGATTGATGAGCAGTTCTTC. Drawing the rest from reference TRBV11-2 and TRBJ2-1, the complete variable domain is EAGVAQSPRYKIIEKRQSVAFWCNPISGHATLYWYQQILGQGPKLLIQFQNNGVVDDSQLPKDRFSAERLKGVDSTLKIQPAKLEDSAVYLCASSFSGRIDEQFFGPGTRLTVL.

This clonotype was seen many times. DNA for the CDR3: TGTGCCTGGAAGAAGACAGTTGAAGCTTTCTTT. It is translated as CAWKKTVEAFF. The V gene is TRBV30, the J gene TRBJ1-1; tentative D call: TRBD1 (5 bases). Germline V gene lookup returns CDR1 GTSNPN and CDR2 SVGIG (reference sequence). Trimming removed 4 bases at V and 7 bases at J, with 10 bases between. This CDR3 has 11 amino acids.

The chain links TRBV7-9 to TRBJ1-1; D is undetermined. With 4 bases removed from V and 0 bases from J, the gap between germline ends came to 15 bases. CDR1 is SEHNR, CDR2 FQNEAQ, per germline (reference sequence). CDR3 length equals 16 residues. The CDR3 region has the DNA TGTGCCAGCAGCTCAGAGAAACCCGAGGTGAACACTGAAGCTTTCTTT. It yields the protein CASSSEKPEVNTEAFF. Using reference TRBV7-9 and TRBJ1-1 for the parts outside the CDR3, the full variable domain is DTGVSQNPRHKITKRGQNVTFRCDPISEHNRLYWYRQTLGQGPEFLTYFQNEAQLEKSRLLSDRFSAERPKGSFSTLEIQRTEQGDSAMYLCASSSEKPEVNTEAFFGQGTRLTVV.

The genes are TRBV6-1 and TRBJ2-1, with TRBD1 identical over 8 bases. The CDR3 has 14 residues. Per germline, CDR1 MNHNS and CDR2 SASEGT. V shed 6 bases, J shed 8 bases, and the junction held 9 bases outside the gene matches. The CDR3 region is CASRGQGESYEQFF. Here the CDR3 DNA reads TGTGCCAGCAGAGGACAGGGAGAGAGCTATGAGCAGTTCTTC.